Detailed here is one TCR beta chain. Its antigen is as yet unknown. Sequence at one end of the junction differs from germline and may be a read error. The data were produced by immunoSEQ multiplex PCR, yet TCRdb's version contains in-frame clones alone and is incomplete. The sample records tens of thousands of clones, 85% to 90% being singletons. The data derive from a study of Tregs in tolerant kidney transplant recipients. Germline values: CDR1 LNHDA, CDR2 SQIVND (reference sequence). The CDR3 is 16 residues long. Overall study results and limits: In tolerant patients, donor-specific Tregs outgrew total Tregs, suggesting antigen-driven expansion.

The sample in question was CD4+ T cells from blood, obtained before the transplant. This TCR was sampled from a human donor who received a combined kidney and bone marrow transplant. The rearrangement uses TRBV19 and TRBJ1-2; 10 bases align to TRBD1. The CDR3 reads CATYRDRGSSNYDYTF. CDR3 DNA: TGTGCCACTTACCGGGACAGGGGCAGTTCTAACTATGACTACACCTTC.